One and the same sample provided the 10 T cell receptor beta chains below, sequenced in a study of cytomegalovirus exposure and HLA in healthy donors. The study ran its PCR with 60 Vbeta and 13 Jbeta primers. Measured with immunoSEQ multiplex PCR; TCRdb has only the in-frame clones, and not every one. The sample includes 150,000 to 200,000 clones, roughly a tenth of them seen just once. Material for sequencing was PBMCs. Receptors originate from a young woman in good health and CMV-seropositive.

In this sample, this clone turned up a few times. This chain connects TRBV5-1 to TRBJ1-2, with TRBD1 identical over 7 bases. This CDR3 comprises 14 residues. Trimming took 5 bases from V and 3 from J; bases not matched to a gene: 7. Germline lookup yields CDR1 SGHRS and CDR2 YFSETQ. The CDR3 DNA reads TGCGCCAGCAGACCGACAGGGTCTTACTATGGCTACACCTTC. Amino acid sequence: CASRPTGSYYGYTF. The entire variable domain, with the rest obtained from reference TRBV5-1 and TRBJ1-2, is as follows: KAGVTQTPRYLIKTRGQQVTLSCSPISGHRSVSWYQQTPGQGLQFLFEYFSETQRNKGNFPGRFSGRQFSNSRSEMNVSTLELGDSALYLCASRPTGSYYGYTFGSGTRLTVV.

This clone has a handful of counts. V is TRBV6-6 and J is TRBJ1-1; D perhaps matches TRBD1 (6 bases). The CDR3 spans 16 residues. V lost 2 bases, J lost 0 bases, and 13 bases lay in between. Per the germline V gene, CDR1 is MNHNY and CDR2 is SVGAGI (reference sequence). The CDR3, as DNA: TGTGCCAGCAGTTACGGGAGGGGGGCCTTGAACACTGAAGCTTTCTTT. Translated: CASSYGRGALNTEAFF.

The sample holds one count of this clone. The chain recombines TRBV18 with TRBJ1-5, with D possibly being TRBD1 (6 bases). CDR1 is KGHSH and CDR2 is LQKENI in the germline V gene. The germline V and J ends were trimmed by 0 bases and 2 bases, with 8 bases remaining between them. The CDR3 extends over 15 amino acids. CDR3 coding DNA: TGTGCCAGCTCACCACCGGGGGCCCGCAATCAGCCCCAGCATTTT. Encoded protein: CASSPPGARNQPQHF.

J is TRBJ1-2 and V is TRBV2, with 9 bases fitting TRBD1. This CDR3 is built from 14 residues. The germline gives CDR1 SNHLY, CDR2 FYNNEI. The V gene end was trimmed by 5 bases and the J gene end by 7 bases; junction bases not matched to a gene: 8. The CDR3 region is CASSLGTGTSGYTF. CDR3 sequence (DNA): TGTGCCAGCAGTCTCGGGACAGGGACAAGTGGCTACACCTTC. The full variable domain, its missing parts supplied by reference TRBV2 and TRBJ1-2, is EPEVTQTPSHQVTQMGQEVILRCVPISNHLYFYWYRQILGQKVEFLVSFYNNEISEKSEIFDDQFSVERPDGSNFTLKIRSTKLEDSAMYFCASSLGTGTSGYTFGSGTRLTVV.

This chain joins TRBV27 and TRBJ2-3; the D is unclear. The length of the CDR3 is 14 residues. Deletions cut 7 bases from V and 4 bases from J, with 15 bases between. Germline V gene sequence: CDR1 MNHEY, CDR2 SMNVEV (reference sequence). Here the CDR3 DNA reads TGTGCCAGCACTCCCTATGAGAATTCAGATACGCAGTATTTT. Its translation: CASTPYENSDTQYF.

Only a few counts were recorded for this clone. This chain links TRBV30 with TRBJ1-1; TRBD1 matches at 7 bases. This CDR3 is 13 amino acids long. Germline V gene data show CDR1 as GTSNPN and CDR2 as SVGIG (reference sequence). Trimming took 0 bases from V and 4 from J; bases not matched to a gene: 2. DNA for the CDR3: TGTGCCTGGAGTGTGCAGGGGGTCACTGAAGCTTTCTTT. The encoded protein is CAWSVQGVTEAFF.

In DNA, the CDR3 is TGTGCCAGCACTCCCTTGGGTCAGGGGTCTGGCTACACCTTC. Its protein is CASTPLGQGSGYTF. The chain recombines TRBV6-1 with TRBJ1-2; tentative D call: TRBD1 (6 bases). The CDR3 spans 14 residues. The V gene's germline CDR1 is MNHNS and CDR2 SASEGT. Trimming stripped 7 bases from V and 7 bases from J, with 19 bases between.

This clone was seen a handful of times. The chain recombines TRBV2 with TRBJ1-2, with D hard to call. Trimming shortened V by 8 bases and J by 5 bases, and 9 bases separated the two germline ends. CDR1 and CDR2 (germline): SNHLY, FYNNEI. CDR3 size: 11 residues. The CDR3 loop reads CASLEGYGYTF. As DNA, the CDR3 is TGTGCCAGCCTGGAGGGTTATGGCTACACCTTC.

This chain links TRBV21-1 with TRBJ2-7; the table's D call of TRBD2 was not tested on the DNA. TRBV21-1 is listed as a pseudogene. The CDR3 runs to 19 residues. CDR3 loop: CASSKGFGGSETYSYEQYF. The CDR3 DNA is TGTGCCAGCAGCAAAGGTTTCGGGGGTTCCGAGACCTACTCCTACGAGCAGTACTTC.

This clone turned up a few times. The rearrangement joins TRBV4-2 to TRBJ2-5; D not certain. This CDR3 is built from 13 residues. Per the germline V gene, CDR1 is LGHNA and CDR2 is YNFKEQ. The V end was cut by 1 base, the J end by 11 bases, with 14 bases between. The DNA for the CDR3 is TGTGCCAGCAGCCAAGGGGTCAGGTATGAGCAGTACTTC. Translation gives CASSQGVRYEQYF.